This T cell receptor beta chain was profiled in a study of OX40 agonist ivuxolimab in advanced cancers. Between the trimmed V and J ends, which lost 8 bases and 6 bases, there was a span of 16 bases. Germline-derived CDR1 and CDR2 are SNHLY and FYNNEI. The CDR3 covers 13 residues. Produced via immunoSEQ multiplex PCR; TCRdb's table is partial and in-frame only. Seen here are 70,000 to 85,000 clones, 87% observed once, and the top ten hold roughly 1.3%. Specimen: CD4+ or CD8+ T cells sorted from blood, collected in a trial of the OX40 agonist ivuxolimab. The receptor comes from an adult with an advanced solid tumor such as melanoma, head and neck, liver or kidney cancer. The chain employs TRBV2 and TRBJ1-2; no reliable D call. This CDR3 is CASLFGWENGYTF. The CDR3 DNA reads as TGTGCCAGCCTTTTCGGTTGGGAGAATGGCTACACCTTC.